The clone carrying this TCR beta chain was recorded many times. Its antigen is currently unknown. The entry originates in a study of spatial heterogeneity in lung cancer. General study points: How many expanded intratumoral alpha and beta TCRs were present tracked the tumor mutation count, which was a count of nonsynonymous mutations.

TCRdb itself ran the 5' RACE reads through MiXCR, one entry per CDR3 protein. The sample carries some 7,000 distinct CDR3 sequences, about 3.2% recorded once. The V gene end was trimmed by 6 bases and the J gene end by 0 bases; junction bases not matched to a gene: 8. The CDR3 extends over 17 amino acids. Regarding time point: sample taken at primary tumor resection. Unsorted samples of tumor, nontumor lung or frozen PBMC had their whole RNA sequenced. The source material was lung tumor tissue, sampled at surgery. The clonotype comes from a male donor with early-stage non-small cell lung cancer. This chain joins TRBV12-3 or TRBV12-4 and TRBJ2-7; the match to TRBD2 covers 13 bases. The CDR3 is CASSQTSGRTSSYEQYF. The CDR3 nucleotides are TGTGCCAGCAGCCAGACTAGCGGGAGGACTAGCTCCTACGAGCAGTACTTC.